This paragraph reports one T cell receptor beta chain. This clone occurred a few times. Its antigen remains undetermined. Per-base qualities were not stored, and no clone one base away is much larger. Other DNA variants within this sample encode the same CDR3. Libraries were prepared through the immunoSEQ multiplex PCR assay. The clones in this table, taken by TCRdb from immuneACCESS, are in-frame only. Not every clone is retained; where verified, under half of the shortfall comes from an unresolved V gene, and the cause of the rest is unknown. Across this sample there are around 97,000 clones, with 90% seen only once. The ten largest clones capture around 0.8% of the sample. The sample belongs to a study of T cell changes during pregnancy in multiple sclerosis (dated by TCRdb to the late 2010s). Broadly, across the study: The study examined how the T cell repertoire changed over the course of pregnancy in women with multiple sclerosis.

Including cysteine and phenylalanine, the CDR3 has 13 amino acids. Only the CDR3 portion is preserved as DNA: 39 bases, with reading frame beginning at the first base. Trimming takes 6 bases from V and 7 bases from J, and the germline ends sit 12 bases apart. Looking up the germline V gene yields CDR1 MNHNS and CDR2 SASEGT. The rearrangement joined TRBV6-1 to TRBJ1-4; the D gene is perhaps TRBD1, from 5 matching bases. The receptor was derived from a female donor in good health, enrolled as a control in a pregnancy study. Sequenced here: peripheral blood, sampled in the second trimester of pregnancy. The CDR3 loop reads CASSVGAGEKLFF. The nucleotides read TGTGCCAGCAGCGTTGGGGCTGGTGAAAAACTGTTTTTT.